This record looks at one T cell receptor beta chain sequence and its context. Its matching antigen is unknown. Assay used: immunoSEQ multiplex PCR; TCRdb lists only in-frame clones, some missing. This table has roughly 8,000 clones, roughly 85% appearing once. As to time point: inflamed ileum from the surgical specimen. These data come from a study of T cell repertoires in ileal Crohn's disease. At the level of the study: Five hundred nanograms of biopsy DNA per sample underwent TCRB immunosequencing. Points from the study as a whole: Compared with CD4 T cells, sorted CD8 cells carried more expanded clones. Endoscopic recurrence occurred in every patient whose clonality exceeded 26.8%.

V was cut by 3 bases and J by 8 bases, with 13 bases left in between. The CDR3 contains 14 residues. CDR1 is SEHNR, CDR2 FQNEAQ, per germline (reference sequence). The chain joins TRBV7-9 to TRBJ1-4; TRBD1 might be the D (5 bases). Sequencing was done on a sample of ileal tissue. The receptor's source is an adult with Crohn's disease. CDR3 residues: CASSFRDSTEKLFF. Written as DNA, the CDR3 is TGTGCCAGCAGCTTTCGGGACTCAACCGAAAAACTGTTTTTT.